The sequence of this T cell receptor beta chain was determined in a study of blood T cells in healthy people across ages. Background on the study: When template switching was applied, about one barcoded beta molecule was captured per two T cells. Regarding the study as a whole: Naive CD4+ cells and diversity were both higher in long-lived donors than in aged donors. Calculation of diversity from one million T cells yielded estimates considered to be underestimates.

Using a J-beta primer mix together with a sample-barcoded 5' primer, a second PCR was run for 7 to 11 cycles. Every molecule of cDNA carried a tag from a template-switch adaptor with 12 random nucleotides. TCRdb passed the 5' RACE reads through MiXCR, listing each CDR3 protein once. The sample has over a million distinct CDR3 sequences; about 40% are singletons. The V end was cut by 8 bases, the J end by 5 bases, with 16 bases between. This CDR3 spans 12 amino acids. Germline-derived CDR1 and CDR2 are SQVTM and ANQGSEA. Ten or more counts support this clonotype. Its specificity is not known. Material: blood. This receptor was identified in a woman between 18 and 30 years old in good health. The chain carries TRBV29-1 and TRBJ2-7; D is possibly TRBD2 (6 bases). CDR3 sequence (DNA): TGCAGCATCCTTCGGAGGGGAGACGAGCAGTACTTC. Amino acids: CSILRRGDEQYF.